Listed below are T cell receptor beta chains from one sample, sequenced in a study of CD8+ T cells in alopecia areata. The method was immunoSEQ multiplex PCR; TCRdb's version includes in-frame clones alone and lacks a portion of them. The sample includes fewer than 200,000 clones, around 60% of them seen just once. The material sequenced was CD8+ T cells sorted from blood, taken at week 24, from a patient treated with tofacitinib. The origin of the receptors is a human donor with alopecia areata. Both conserved end residues are part of each CDR3. A D gene is named only where the DNA matches it firmly. Clone sizes are given selectively: once, few, many, or a class where the clone is expanded.

v_gene: TRBV7-2
abundance: .
j_gene: TRBJ2-1
d_gene: .
CDR3aa: CASSSSYDEQFF
CDR3nt: TGTGCCAGCAGTTCCTCGTATGATGAGCAGTTCTTC

v_gene: TRBV15
abundance: .
j_gene: TRBJ1-1
d_gene: .
CDR3aa: CATSRDRAANTEAFF
CDR3nt: TGTGCCACCAGCAGAGATCGGGCAGCAAACACTGAAGCTTTCTTT

v_gene: TRBV10-3
abundance: .
j_gene: TRBJ1-5
d_gene: .
CDR3aa: CAISGPYGNQPQHF
CDR3nt: TGTGCCATCAGTGGCCCCTACGGCAATCAGCCCCAGCATTTT

v_gene: TRBV5-6
abundance: .
j_gene: TRBJ2-5
d_gene: TRBD2
CDR3aa: CASSLVVGGAAYETQYF
CDR3nt: TGTGCCAGCAGCTTGGTTGTCGGGGGGGCCGCGTATGAGACCCAGTACTTC

v_gene: TRBV5-6
abundance: few
j_gene: TRBJ1-5
d_gene: .
CDR3aa: CASSPRGDSPGWPQHF
CDR3nt: TGTGCCAGCAGCCCCCGGGGGGACTCCCCCGGGTGGCCCCAGCATTTT

v_gene: TRBV28
abundance: few
j_gene: TRBJ1-4
d_gene: .
CDR3aa: CASSYTSTNEKLFF
CDR3nt: TGTGCCAGCAGCTACACCTCAACTAATGAAAAACTGTTTTTT

v_gene: TRBV2
abundance: few
j_gene: TRBJ2-3
d_gene: TRBD2
CDR3aa: CASINGGSGGDTQYF
CDR3nt: TGTGCCAGCATCAACGGGGGAAGCGGGGGAGATACGCAGTATTTT

v_gene: TRBV27
abundance: .
j_gene: TRBJ1-2
d_gene: .
CDR3aa: CASPGRNYGYTF
CDR3nt: TGTGCCAGCCCGGGCCGTAACTATGGCTACACCTTC

v_gene: TRBV4-2
abundance: .
j_gene: TRBJ2-5
d_gene: .
CDR3aa: CASSQGVRLGETQYF
CDR3nt: TGTGCCAGCAGCCAGGGGGTTCGACTAGGGGAGACCCAGTACTTC

v_gene: TRBV2
abundance: few
j_gene: TRBJ1-1
d_gene: TRBD1
CDR3aa: CATSTGGEITEAFF
CDR3nt: TGTGCCACCTCGACAGGGGGGGAGATAACTGAAGCTTTCTTT

v_gene: TRBV5-1
abundance: once
j_gene: TRBJ2-5
d_gene: .
CDR3aa: CASSPPTHRERLETQYF
CDR3nt: TGCGCCAGCAGCCCCCCCACACACAGGGAAAGGTTGGAGACCCAGTACTTC

v_gene: TRBV30
abundance: .
j_gene: TRBJ1-1
d_gene: .
CDR3aa: CAWILWVENTEAFF
CDR3nt: TGTGCCTGGATCTTGTGGGTTGAGAACACTGAAGCTTTCTTT

v_gene: TRBV11-1
abundance: .
j_gene: TRBJ2-1
d_gene: .
CDR3aa: CASSFQTGARNEQFF
CDR3nt: TGTGCCAGCAGCTTTCAAACCGGCGCTAGGAATGAGCAGTTCTTC

v_gene: TRBV27
abundance: .
j_gene: TRBJ2-7
d_gene: TRBD2
CDR3aa: CASSTLGGGYSYEQYF
CDR3nt: TGTGCCAGCAGTACCCTGGGGGGGGGATATTCCTACGAGCAGTACTTC

v_gene: TRBV18
abundance: .
j_gene: TRBJ2-1
d_gene: .
CDR3aa: CASSPPGRTKYNEQFF
CDR3nt: TGTGCCAGCTCACCACCCGGCAGGACAAAGTACAATGAGCAGTTCTTC

v_gene: TRBV6-1
abundance: .
j_gene: TRBJ2-5
d_gene: .
CDR3aa: CASSERGLRGETQYF
CDR3nt: TGTGCCAGCAGTGAGCGGGGACTCCGAGGCGAGACCCAGTACTTC

v_gene: TRBV5-1
abundance: once
j_gene: TRBJ2-1
d_gene: TRBD2
CDR3aa: CASSLRLASQSSYNEQFF
CDR3nt: TGCGCCAGCAGCTTGAGACTAGCGAGCCAAAGCTCCTACAATGAGCAGTTCTTC

v_gene: TRBV7-3
abundance: .
j_gene: TRBJ1-1
d_gene: .
CDR3aa: CASSHDRNTEAFF
CDR3nt: TGTGCCAGCAGCCATGACAGGAACACTGAAGCTTTCTTT

v_gene: TRBV13
abundance: .
j_gene: TRBJ2-2
d_gene: .
CDR3aa: CASSRDSTGELFF
CDR3nt: TGTGCCAGCAGCCGGGACTCGACTGGGGAGCTGTTTTTT

v_gene: TRBV30
abundance: once
j_gene: TRBJ1-1
d_gene: TRBD1
CDR3aa: CAWDRGVNTEAFF
CDR3nt: TGTGCCTGGGACAGGGGTGTGAACACTGAAGCTTTCTTT

v_gene: TRBV14
abundance: .
j_gene: TRBJ2-7
d_gene: .
CDR3aa: CASSEYAVSYEQYF
CDR3nt: TGTGCCAGCAGCGAATATGCCGTCTCCTACGAGCAGTACTTC

v_gene: TRBV6-1
abundance: .
j_gene: TRBJ1-5
d_gene: TRBD1
CDR3aa: CASGEWGGGVQPQHF
CDR3nt: TGTGCCAGCGGAGAATGGGGAGGGGGCGTTCAGCCCCAGCATTTT

v_gene: TRBV30
abundance: .
j_gene: TRBJ2-2
d_gene: .
CDR3aa: CARTGGTGELFF
CDR3nt: TGTGCCCGAACCGGGGGCACCGGGGAGCTGTTTTTT

v_gene: TRBV30
abundance: .
j_gene: TRBJ2-2
d_gene: .
CDR3aa: CAWSPGQNTGELFF
CDR3nt: TGTGCCTGGTCTCCGGGACAAAACACCGGGGAGCTGTTTTTT

v_gene: TRBV20-1
abundance: .
j_gene: TRBJ2-2
d_gene: .
CDR3aa: CSASFTGELFF
CDR3nt: TGCAGTGCTAGTTTTACCGGGGAGCTGTTTTTT

v_gene: TRBV11-2
abundance: .
j_gene: TRBJ2-3
d_gene: .
CDR3aa: CASRTDTQYF
CDR3nt: TGTGCCAGCCGAACAGATACGCAGTATTTT

v_gene: TRBV9
abundance: once
j_gene: TRBJ1-1
d_gene: .
CDR3aa: CASSVGEGLSTEAFF
CDR3nt: TGTGCCAGCAGCGTAGGGGAGGGTTTATCCACTGAAGCTTTCTTT

v_gene: TRBV29-1
abundance: .
j_gene: TRBJ1-2
d_gene: TRBD1
CDR3aa: CSAPAKRDSNYGYTF
CDR3nt: TGCAGCGCCCCCGCCAAAAGGGACAGCAACTATGGCTACACCTTC

v_gene: TRBV19
abundance: .
j_gene: TRBJ2-5
d_gene: TRBD1
CDR3aa: CASSTGQATSLGVFTETQYF
CDR3nt: TGTGCCAGTAGTACCGGACAGGCGACTTCCCTAGGGGTATTTACGGAGACCCAGTACTTC

v_gene: TRBV25-1
abundance: .
j_gene: TRBJ2-5
d_gene: .
CDR3aa: CASSDRIQETQYF
CDR3nt: TGTGCCAGCAGTGACCGGATCCAAGAGACCCAGTACTTC

v_gene: TRBV7-9
abundance: .
j_gene: TRBJ1-5
d_gene: TRBD1
CDR3aa: CASSPQGNQPQHF
CDR3nt: TGTGCCAGCAGCCCACAGGGGAATCAGCCCCAGCATTTT

v_gene: TRBV7-9
abundance: .
j_gene: TRBJ2-1
d_gene: TRBD1
CDR3aa: CASSLVQGAYNEQFF
CDR3nt: TGTGCCAGCAGCTTAGTACAGGGGGCCTACAATGAGCAGTTCTTC